A selection of T cell receptor beta chains follows, all from one sample in a study of T cell responses to AZD1222 COVID-19 vaccine. Only in-frame clones appear in the TCRdb table, and some are missing; sequencing was by immunoSEQ multiplex PCR. The sample has 150,000 to 200,000 clones, about 90% seen once. Material: peripheral blood, obtained 28 days after the second AZD1222 dose. Receptors were obtained from an adult who received the AZD1222 COVID-19 vaccine. Each CDR3 is given with its conserved first and last residue. D genes are given only for firm matches. Part of the rows lack a size; the others show once, few, many or a class for expanded clones.

clone_size,d_call,v_call,j_call,cdr3_aa,cdr3_nt
.,.,TRBV7-9,TRBJ1-1,CASTPGGPTEAFF,TGTGCCAGCACCCCCGGGGGGCCGACTGAAGCTTTCTTT
.,.,TRBV15,TRBJ1-2,CATSTLDSNYGYTF,TGTGCCACCAGCACACTGGACAGTAACTATGGCTACACCTTC
.,.,TRBV4-1,TRBJ2-7,CASSQVPARLGLADEQYF,TGCGCCAGCAGCCAAGTCCCCGCACGTTTAGGCCTTGCCGACGAGCAGTACTTC
once,.,TRBV7-3,TRBJ2-3,CASSLIQGGFTDTQYF,TGTGCCAGCAGCTTAATTCAGGGGGGCTTCACAGATACGCAGTATTTT
once,.,TRBV6-5,TRBJ2-1,CAAKLAVGWNEQFF,TGTGCCGCAAAATTAGCGGTAGGATGGAATGAGCAGTTCTTC
.,TRBD1,TRBV5-6,TRBJ1-2,CASRLTGTGDGYTF,TGTGCCAGCAGGTTGACTGGGACAGGCGATGGCTACACCTTC
once,TRBD1,TRBV5-1,TRBJ1-3,CASSFTGTGAGNTIYF,TGCGCCAGCAGCTTTACCGGGACAGGGGCTGGAAACACCATATATTTT
.,.,TRBV24-1,TRBJ1-1,CATSVGGLNTEAFF,TGTGCCACCAGTGTTGGGGGTTTGAACACTGAAGCTTTCTTT
.,TRBD1,TRBV27,TRBJ2-3,CASSLDDRAGDTQYF,TGTGCCAGCAGTTTAGACGACAGGGCCGGGGATACGCAGTATTTT
.,.,TRBV30,TRBJ1-1,CAWSDIGQFEAFF,TGTGCCTGGAGCGACATAGGACAGTTTGAAGCTTTCTTT
.,.,TRBV5-4,TRBJ2-7,CASSLDYEQYF,TGTGCCAGCAGCTTGGATTACGAGCAGTACTTC
.,.,TRBV6-5,TRBJ1-1,CASSITRIGNTEAFF,TGTGCCAGCAGCATAACCCGTATTGGGAACACTGAAGCTTTCTTT
.,.,TRBV7-6,TRBJ2-6,CASSLERPLGGPGANVLTF,TGTGCCAGCAGCTTAGAGCGCCCTTTGGGGGGGCCTGGGGCCAACGTCCTGACTTTC
.,TRBD2,TRBV5-1,TRBJ2-7,CASTPRPTSGSPYEQYF,TGCGCCAGCACCCCGAGGCCGACTAGCGGGAGCCCCTACGAGCAGTACTTC
.,.,TRBV2,TRBJ2-1,CASGRRDEQFF,TGTGCCAGCGGGAGGCGAGATGAGCAGTTCTTC
.,TRBD1,TRBV7-9,TRBJ1-2,CASSIRQGELYGYTF,TGTGCCAGCAGCATTCGACAGGGCGAACTCTATGGCTACACCTTC
.,.,TRBV6-5,TRBJ2-3,CASSYSRGQDTQYF,TGTGCCAGCAGTTACTCGCGGGGGCAAGATACGCAGTATTTT
.,TRBD2,TRBV4-3,TRBJ2-1,CASSQALAGGWDEQFF,TGCGCCAGCAGCCAAGCCCTAGCGGGAGGTTGGGATGAGCAGTTCTTC
once,.,TRBV7-2,TRBJ1-2,CASSPDRSYGYTF,TGTGCCAGCAGCCCCGACCGAAGCTATGGCTACACCTTC
once,TRBD1,TRBV7-9,TRBJ1-2,CASSPTDRQGSYTF,TGTGCCAGCAGCCCAACCGACCGACAGGGAAGCTACACCTTC
.,.,TRBV6-6,TRBJ1-1,CASSYSRGFMNTEAFF,TGTGCCAGCAGTTACTCGAGAGGGTTCATGAACACTGAAGCTTTCTTT
few,TRBD2,TRBV13,TRBJ2-1,CASSLYGRGYNEQFF,TGTGCCAGCAGCTTGTACGGGAGGGGTTACAATGAGCAGTTCTTC
.,.,TRBV6-5,TRBJ1-1,CATTWARGNTEAFF,TGTGCCACCACGTGGGCTCGGGGGAACACTGAAGCTTTCTTT
.,.,TRBV7-8,TRBJ2-1,CASSAGQLRSYNEQFF,TGTGCCAGCAGCGCGGGACAGCTAAGGTCCTACAATGAGCAGTTCTTC
.,.,TRBV5-4,TRBJ2-5,CASSFGAPETQYF,TGTGCCAGCAGCTTTGGAGCCCCGGAGACCCAGTACTTC
.,.,TRBV6-5,TRBJ2-1,CASSRTPTSYNEQFF,TGTGCCAGCAGTAGGACTCCGACGTCCTACAATGAGCAGTTCTTC
.,.,TRBV2,TRBJ1-6,CASRLGNSPLHF,TGTGCCAGCAGACTAGGGAATTCACCCCTCCACTTT
.,TRBD1,TRBV18,TRBJ1-1,CASAPQGFTEAFF,TGTGCCAGCGCGCCACAGGGGTTCACTGAAGCTTTCTTT
once,.,TRBV4-3,TRBJ2-7,CASSHLIRDHEQYF,TGCGCCAGCAGCCATCTTATTAGAGACCACGAGCAGTACTTC
.,.,TRBV9,TRBJ2-2,CASSPGGRGQGGELFF,TGTGCCAGCAGCCCGGGGGGCAGGGGGCAGGGCGGGGAGCTGTTTTTT
.,TRBD1,TRBV5-8,TRBJ2-5,CASSLGQGARETQYF,TGTGCCAGCAGCTTGGGACAGGGGGCGCGAGAGACCCAGTACTTC
.,.,TRBV3-1/TRBV3-2,TRBJ2-3,CASSHNGAGSRSTDTQYF,TGTGCCAGCAGCCATAATGGGGCAGGATCCCGTAGCACAGATACGCAGTATTTT
.,TRBD1,TRBV5-1,TRBJ2-2,CASSLGDRAGTGELFF,TGCGCCAGCAGCTTGGGGGACAGGGCCGGCACCGGGGAGCTGTTTTTT
.,TRBD1,TRBV6-6,TRBJ2-2,CASRTPDRGPGELFF,TGTGCCAGCAGAACTCCCGACAGGGGCCCCGGGGAGCTGTTTTTT
.,TRBD1,TRBV27,TRBJ2-1,CASSPAQGGNEQFF,TGTGCCAGCAGCCCGGCACAGGGGGGCAATGAGCAGTTCTTC
once,.,TRBV5-1,TRBJ2-2,CASSPRRGTGELFF,TGCGCCAGCAGCCCCCGCAGGGGTACCGGGGAGCTGTTTTTT
.,TRBD2,TRBV18,TRBJ2-1,CASSPPAGGGEQFF,TGTGCCAGCTCACCACCAGCGGGGGGTGGTGAGCAGTTCTTC
few,.,TRBV6-2/TRBV6-3,TRBJ2-1,CASSYGGMTYNEQFF,TGTGCCAGCAGTTACGGGGGAATGACCTACAATGAGCAGTTCTTC
.,TRBD1,TRBV28,TRBJ1-2,CASSTGAQPRYGYTF,TGTGCCAGCAGTACAGGGGCCCAACCCCGCTATGGCTACACCTTC
.,.,TRBV10-1,TRBJ1-1,CASSEDAEAFF,TGCGCCAGCAGTGAGGACGCTGAAGCTTTCTTT
.,.,TRBV12-3/TRBV12-4,TRBJ1-5,CASSLGSNQPQHF,TGTGCCAGCAGTTTGGGAAGCAATCAGCCCCAGCATTTT
.,TRBD1,TRBV10-2,TRBJ1-1,CASTQGAMNTEAFF,TGCGCCAGCACCCAGGGGGCAATGAACACTGAAGCTTTCTTT
once,.,TRBV6-4,TRBJ2-7,CGYYEQYF,TGTGGATATTACGAGCAGTACTTC
.,TRBD1,TRBV15,TRBJ1-1,CATSRDLRQGDTEAFF,TGTGCCACCAGCAGAGATCTCCGACAGGGGGACACTGAAGCTTTCTTT
.,TRBD1,TRBV29-1,TRBJ2-7,CSVRDSPYEQYF,TGCAGCGTCAGGGACAGTCCCTACGAGCAGTACTTC
.,TRBD1,TRBV5-1,TRBJ1-4,CASSSRQGAGEKLFF,TGCGCCAGCAGCTCAAGACAGGGAGCAGGCGAAAAACTGTTTTTT
.,.,TRBV11-2,TRBJ2-1,CASSMRSEQFF,TGTGCCAGCAGCATGCGTAGTGAGCAGTTCTTC
once,.,TRBV15,TRBJ1-3,CATSRDPQTTSGNTIYF,TGTGCCACCAGCAGAGATCCACAGACCACCTCTGGAAACACCATATATTTT
.,.,TRBV30,TRBJ1-1,CAWGRRGTEAFF,TGTGCCTGGGGTAGGCGGGGCACTGAAGCTTTCTTT
.,.,TRBV3-1/TRBV3-2,TRBJ2-1,CASSLMKAEQFF,TGTGCCAGCAGCCTGATGAAGGCTGAGCAGTTCTTC